The present T cell receptor (beta chain) was sequenced within a study of spatial heterogeneity in lung cancer. The wider study: The donors comprised about 74 untreated early-stage non-small cell lung cancer patients. The follow-up PBMC samples were sequenced whenever they were available. The median time to follow-up was about two years after resection.

This clonotype was seen only a few times. Its antigen is unknown. Stated time point: blood at routine non-recurrence follow-up after resection. Whole RNA obtained from tumor, nontumor lung or frozen PBMC underwent sequencing without sorting. Study-wide results and caveats: Relative to follow-up, resection was when ubiquitous expanded tumor TCRs appeared more in blood.

TCR cDNA molecules each had a unique molecular identifier. Each CDR3 protein gets one entry after TCRdb re-called the 5' RACE reads with MiXCR. The sample gives approximately 50,000 distinct CDR3 sequences, under 8% of which show up once; roughly 37% is in the top ten. Germline loops: CDR1 SGHRS, CDR2 YFSETQ. V lost 0 bases, J lost 1 base, and 6 bases stayed unmatched. The length of the CDR3 is 16 residues. The chain is built from TRBV5-1 and TRBJ1-1, with 7 bases that match TRBD1. This receptor was obtained from a female donor with early-stage non-small cell lung cancer. The sample in question was PBMCs, obtained at follow-up. The CDR3 loop reads CASSLVGGLSNTEAFF. CDR3 DNA: TGCGCCAGCAGCTTGGTAGGGGGCCTATCGAACACTGAAGCTTTCTTT. Full variable domain (remainder filled in from reference TRBV5-1 and TRBJ1-1): KAGVTQTPRYLIKTRGQQVTLSCSPISGHRSVSWYQQTPGQGLQFLFEYFSETQRNKGNFPGRFSGRQFSNSRSEMNVSTLELGDSALYLCASSLVGGLSNTEAFFGQGTRLTVV.